The T cell receptor beta chain described here comes from a study of Ad26.COV2.S vaccination and SARS-CoV-2 variants (dated by TCRdb to the early 2020s). About the full investigation: Donors in the vaccine arm were drawn from COV1001, a phase I-IIa trial of Ad26.COV2.S in healthy adults that was multicentre, randomized, double-blind and placebo-controlled. TCRbeta repertoire sequencing served as the tool for gauging how specific and how broad the SARS-CoV-2-reactive T cell receptors were following Ad26.COV2.S vaccination. A total of around 32 samples were included in the TCR-sequenced set, comprising some 20 Ad26.COV2.S vaccine recipients, 5 placebo recipients and 8 SARS-CoV-2 convalescent individuals. Ad26.COV2.S was administered intramuscularly at a dose of 5x10^10 or 1x10^11 viral particles, either as one shot or as two shots given 56 days apart. Trial participants were randomized into five groups of five: low-dose or high-dose Ad26.COV2.S given once or twice, or placebo on both occasions. Investigators did not know the trial group allocation while performing experiments and assessing outcomes. The full study reports these points: After vaccination, spike-specific CD8+ and CD4+ T cell responses were reported to show substantial breadth. The authors noted that total T cell responses may have been underestimated by the TCR breadth and depth analyses. Vaccine and placebo recipients had comparable non-spike TCR breadth, which fits with the vaccine containing only spike. The study was not powered for comparison of responses between vaccine doses or regimens. Ad26.COV2.S recipients had higher spike-specific TCR breadth than placebo recipients (P = 0.0014).

TCRbeta CDR3 regions were sequenced with the immunoSEQ Assay. After extraction, genomic DNA underwent amplification by bias-controlled multiplex PCR, followed by high-throughput sequencing. For the original study's pipeline: To quantify the absolute abundance of every unique TCRbeta CDR3 region, sequences were collapsed and filtered. T cell fraction was estimated by normalizing TCRbeta template counts to usable DNA, with usable DNA measured through amplification of reference genes found in all nucleated cells. Repertoire TCRs were annotated as SARS-CoV-2-specific by exact matching of V gene, CDR3 amino acid sequence and J gene to a known reactive TCR set. The reference SARS-CoV-2 TCR set was obtained from MIRA and was filtered for enrichment in COVID-19-positive ImmuneCODE repertoires, whereby public or cross-reactive TCRs were removed. Using the MIRA antigens, annotated TCRs were further analysed by specific ORF or by position within an ORF. Depth was the summed frequency of annotated unique rearrangements, while breadth was defined as annotated unique rearrangements over total unique productive rearrangements. Group comparisons of TCR breadth used two-sided Wilcoxon rank-sum tests. Held by TCRdb, this immuneACCESS table contains in-frame sequences only and omits some clones. Under half of the omission traces to an unresolved V gene where checked; the cause of the rest is unknown. The V and J calls and clone size are taken from that table; D and trimming were inferred from the DNA. For this sample there are 350,000 to 400,000 clones; roughly nine tenths appear just once. Jointly, the top ten make up roughly 3.2% of the sample.

V drops 4 bases and J drops 5 bases, leaving 17 bases in between. For CDR1 and CDR2, the germline V gene (reference sequence) lists LGHDT and YNNKEL. Inclusive of the bounding cysteine and phenylalanine, the CDR3 is 15 residues long. Of the read, only the CDR3 DNA is kept; its 45 bases are in frame from base 1. The label giving this sample's treatment or condition can be read as: about 20 received Ad26.COV2.S at low or high dose, single or two shots; 5 received placebo; per-sample allocation not given. For vaccine and placebo recipients, repertoires were sequenced using samples collected on day 63 after the first injection. Cohort 1b enrolled 25 or so adults aged 18-55 years at a single site in Boston, USA, between 29 July and 7 August 2020. Ad26.COV2.S consisted of a replication-incompetent adenovirus type 26 vector by which a prefusion-stabilized SARS-CoV-2 spike protein from the original Wuhan strain was expressed.

Worth noting for this clone: What antigen it recognizes has not been identified. No much larger clone exists at a distance of one base, and base qualities are not known.

This receptor chain uses TRBV3-1 (or the pseudogene TRBV3-2) and TRBJ1-1, with TRBD1 as a weak D call on 6 bases. The clonotype originates from a person between 18 and 60 years old who received the Ad26.COV2.S COVID-19 vaccine or a placebo. Here the sequenced sample was peripheral blood, taken in a trial of Ad26.COV2.S vaccine versus placebo. The bases are TGTGCCAGCAGCCGGGTCGGGGGGCGCTGGACTGAAGCTTTCTTT. It specifies CASSRVGGRWTEAFF.